This T cell receptor (beta chain) was captured in a study of T cell responses to AZD1222 COVID-19 vaccine. About the research overall: The analysis combined second doses at about 4 or about 12 weeks.

The repertoire was sequenced with immunoSEQ multiplex PCR; TCRdb's copy has only in-frame clones and lacks some. Altogether some 150,000 clones are present, roughly nine tenths being singletons, with the ten largest covering approximately 3%. The junction had 7 bases not matched to a gene; V was cut back by 4 bases and J by 4 bases. Looked up from germline, CDR1 is ENHRY and CDR2 is SYGVKD. The CDR3 runs 15 residues. The V gene is TRBV10-3, the J gene TRBJ2-5; 9 bases fit TRBD1. The specimen comprised peripheral blood, sampled on day 0 of AZD1222 vaccination. The source is an adult in good health. CDR3: CAISVADRGLETQYF. CDR3 coding DNA: TGTGCCATCAGTGTGGCCGACAGGGGGTTAGAGACCCAGTACTTC.